The 24 T cell receptor beta chains given below trace back to one sample, sequenced in a study of CD8 T cells in ankylosing spondylitis. TCRdb called the 5' RACE reads again in MiXCR, with one record for every CDR3 protein. The table has 230,000 or so distinct CDR3 sequences, 20% to 30% seen once. The sequencing input was blood, either unsorted or a sorted T cell fraction (not recorded which). Source of these receptors: a male donor with ankylosing spondylitis or in good health (not recorded which).

At least ten counts were recorded for this clonotype. The chain combines TRBV6-5 with TRBJ2-1, with D possibly TRBD2 on 5 matching bases. Germline loops: CDR1 MNHEY, CDR2 SVGAGI. The CDR3 contains 15 residues. The V and J ends lost 1 base and 6 bases respectively, with 13 bases between them. The CDR3 DNA sequence: TGTGCCAGCAGTTACTTATCGGGGTTTAGCAATGAGCAGTTCTTC. Protein sequence: CASSYLSGFSNEQFF.

CDR3 region: CASRLTDLYEQYF. CDR3 bases: TGTGCCAGCAGACTCACTGACCTATACGAGCAGTACTTC. This chain links TRBV6-1 with TRBJ2-7; no reliable D call. Germline CDR1 reads MNHNS; CDR2 reads SASEGT. The CDR3 runs 13 residues. Trimming removed 6 bases at V and 4 bases at J, with 13 bases between.

The chain combines TRBV5-1 with TRBJ1-4; TRBD1 matches at 8 bases. The CDR3 is 14 residues long. Germline CDR1 is SGHRS and CDR2 is YFSETQ. V shed 4 bases, J shed 8 bases, and the junction held 7 bases outside the gene matches. The CDR3 DNA reads TGCGCCAGCAGCCTGGACAGGGTGGAGGAAAAACTGTTTTTT. Its protein is CASSLDRVEEKLFF.

Only a few counts were recorded for this clonotype. V gene TRBV12-3 or TRBV12-4 combines with J gene TRBJ2-1; TRBD1 is a possible D gene (6 bases). V lost 6 bases and J lost 7, with 13 bases in between. The CDR3 is 13 residues long. The CDR3 is CASSLMRGNEQFF. The CDR3, as DNA: TGTGCCAGCAGCCTAATGAGGGGGAATGAGCAGTTCTTC.

This clonotype was counted at least ten times. The chain recombines TRBV12-3 or TRBV12-4 with TRBJ1-5; 12 nucleotides match TRBD1. V shed 5 bases and J 7 bases; nucleotides not matched to a gene: 3. The CDR3 has 14 residues. Here the CDR3 DNA reads TGTGCCAGCAGTCCCGGGACAGGGGGCCAGCCCCAGCATTTT. Protein sequence: CASSPGTGGQPQHF.

The V gene is TRBV10-3, the J gene TRBJ2-5; 11 bases match TRBD2. Germline-derived CDR1 and CDR2 are ENHRY and SYGVKD. CDR3 length: 15 amino acids. V lost 6 bases to trimming and J lost 5 bases; unmatched junction nucleotides: 8. The CDR3 nucleotides read TGTGCCATCAGGGATAGCGGGGGGGCTTCGGAGACCCAGTACTTC. The encoded protein is CAIRDSGGASETQYF.

Ten or more counts support this clonotype. The gene calls are TRBV11-2 and TRBJ2-5; 7 nucleotides align to TRBD1. The CDR3 is made up of 17 amino acids. CDR1 is SGHAT, CDR2 FQNNGV, per germline. The junction had 8 bases not matched to a gene; V was cut back by 1 base and J by 0 bases. The DNA for the CDR3 is TGTGCCAGCAGCTTAGGGAGACAGGGCCGGTACCAAGAGACCCAGTACTTC. Translating it yields CASSLGRQGRYQETQYF.

This clonotype was recorded many times. The J gene is TRBJ2-7, the V gene TRBV12-3 or TRBV12-4, with 10 bases aligning to TRBD1. This CDR3 region has 15 residues. Trimming took 2 bases from V and 5 from J; bases not matched to a gene: 6. The CDR3 sequence is CASSLWGQGFDEQYF. DNA of the CDR3: TGTGCCAGCAGTTTATGGGGACAGGGGTTCGACGAGCAGTACTTC.

CDR3 sequence: CASKDGNTDTQYF. DNA of the CDR3: TGTGCCAGCAAGGACGGTAACACAGATACGCAGTATTTT. V usage is TRBV6-1 and J usage is TRBJ2-3; D ambiguous. The CDR3 sequence is 13 residues long. The V gene lost 7 bases and the J gene lost 2 bases, with 10 bases spanning the gap. From germline, CDR1 is MNHNS and CDR2 SASEGT.

At least ten counts were recorded for this clonotype. V and J are TRBV3-1 and TRBJ1-6; D gene ambiguous. The ends were cut back, 6 bases at V and 13 bases at J, with 16 bases in the middle. Germline V gene sequence: CDR1 LGHDT, CDR2 YNNKEL (reference sequence). This CDR3 is 13 amino acids long. The CDR3 DNA sequence: TGTGCCAGCAGTCCGAAAACACCTGGCCCCCTCCACTTT. Protein sequence: CASSPKTPGPLHF.

This clonotype was seen many times. The chain carries TRBV5-1 and TRBJ2-2, with TRBD1 identical over 9 bases. With 1 base clipped from V and 6 bases from J, the junction kept 13 bases outside the gene matches. Germline V gene data show CDR1 as SGHRS and CDR2 as YFSETQ. CDR3 length: 18 amino acids. CDR3 protein: CASSLLVTGGAVAGELFF. CDR3 sequence (DNA): TGCGCCAGCAGCTTGCTCGTCACAGGGGGCGCGGTAGCCGGGGAGCTGTTTTTT. Using reference TRBV5-1 and TRBJ2-2 for the parts outside the CDR3, the full variable domain is KAGVTQTPRYLIKTRGQQVTLSCSPISGHRSVSWYQQTPGQGLQFLFEYFSETQRNKGNFPGRFSGRQFSNSRSEMNVSTLELGDSALYLCASSLLVTGGAVAGELFFGEGSRLTVL.

This clonotype was seen only a few times. CDR3 sequence (DNA): TGTGCCAGCAGCCGATCCGGCTCGGGGGGAACTAGCACAGATACGCAGTATTTT. Translation gives CASSRSGSGGTSTDTQYF. The chain recombines TRBV6-1 with TRBJ2-3, with 7 bases that match TRBD2. Germline V CDR1 and CDR2: MNHNS, SASEGT. The CDR3 is made up of 18 amino acids. After removal of 6 bases from V and 0 bases from J, the junction contained 15 bases not matched to a gene.

This clonotype was detected a few times. The rearrangement links TRBV10-1 to TRBJ2-1; 8 bases fit TRBD2. V was pared by 8 bases and J by 4 bases, with 4 bases of the junction left unmatched. The CDR3 has 13 residues. Germline V CDR1 and CDR2: WNHNN, SYGVQD (reference sequence). The CDR3 coding sequence is TGCGCCAGCGGGAGCGGGGGATACAATGAGCAGTTCTTC. Translating gives CASGSGGYNEQFF.

This clonotype was counted ten times or more. The chain couples TRBV6-5 to TRBJ2-7; 8 bases are shared with TRBD1. Germline V gene lookup returns CDR1 MNHEY and CDR2 SVGAGI. After removal of 2 bases from V and 4 bases from J, the junction contained 4 bases not matched to a gene. This CDR3 region has 14 residues. CDR3 sequence: CASSYDDRGYEQYF. CDR3 DNA sequence: TGTGCCAGCAGTTACGATGACAGGGGATACGAGCAGTACTTC.

The table lists this clonotype with a few counts. The CDR3 loop reads CASNAKGYEQYF. CDR3 bases: TGTGCCAGCAACGCGAAGGGCTACGAGCAGTACTTC. The chain uses TRBV7-9 and TRBJ2-7; D is unclear. CDR1 is SEHNR and CDR2 is FQNEAQ in the germline V gene (reference sequence). CDR3 length: 12 residues. The germline V and J ends were trimmed by 7 bases and 3 bases, with 10 bases remaining between them.

There are a few counts of this clonotype. The V and J genes are TRBV20-1 and TRBJ2-3, with a tentative D call TRBD1 (6 bases). This CDR3 is built from 14 residues. Germline values: CDR1 DFQATT, CDR2 SNEGSKA (reference sequence). V was clipped by 1 base and J by 4 bases, with 12 bases between them. The CDR3 DNA sequence: TGCAGTGCTAGAGGAGCAGGGGTCGCAGATACGCAGTATTTT. Residues: CSARGAGVADTQYF.

This clonotype was seen many times. V and J are TRBV5-4 and TRBJ2-2, with TRBD1 matching over 7 bases. CDR3 length: 14 amino acids. Germline values: CDR1 SGHNT, CDR2 YYREEE (reference sequence). With V trimmed by 3 bases and J by 5 bases, 4 bases remained unmatched. The CDR3 here is CASSSTGTTGELFF. CDR3 in DNA: TGTGCCAGCAGCTCGACAGGGACGACCGGGGAGCTGTTTTTT. Looking up the rest from reference TRBV5-4 and TRBJ2-2 gives the full variable domain: ETGVTQSPTHLIKTRGQQVTLRCSSQSGHNTVSWYQQALGQGPQFIFQYYREEENGRGNFPPRFSGLQFPNYSSELNVNALELDDSALYLCASSSTGTTGELFFGEGSRLTVL.

At least ten counts were recorded for this clonotype. The chain has TRBV20-1 and TRBJ1-5; TRBD1 aligns across 7 bases. J lost 6 bases, V lost 5 bases, and 10 bases had no gene match. Looked up from germline, CDR1 is DFQATT and CDR2 is SNEGSKA (reference sequence). The CDR3 runs to 14 residues. The CDR3 coding sequence is TGCAGTGCTGTCGGGACAGCTGAAAGTCAGCCCCAGCATTTT. Protein sequence: CSAVGTAESQPQHF.

The chain joins TRBV6-1 to TRBJ2-2; TRBD2 is a possible D gene (6 bases). The length of the CDR3 is 14 residues. V was cut by 6 bases and J by 4 bases, with 12 bases left in between. Germline V gives CDR1 MNHNS, CDR2 SASEGT. In DNA form, the CDR3 reads TGTGCCAGCAGACCCAGCGGGCTCACCGGGGAGCTGTTTTTT. Protein: CASRPSGLTGELFF.

CDR3 coding DNA: TGTGCCAGCTCACCACAGGAGGGGGAGCAGTACTTC. This codes for CASSPQEGEQYF. This sequence joins TRBV18 and TRBJ2-7, with TRBD2 as a possible D gene (6 bases). Germline CDR1 reads KGHSH; CDR2 reads LQKENI. Deletions cut 1 base from V and 7 bases from J, with 8 bases between. The CDR3 contains 12 residues. Filled out from reference TRBV18 and TRBJ2-7, the complete variable domain reads NAGVMQNPRHLVRRRGQEARLRCSPMKGHSHVYWYRQLPEEGLKFMVYLQKENIIDESGMPKERFSAEFPKEGPSILRIQQVVRGDSAAYFCASSPQEGEQYFGPGTRLTVT.

This clonotype was seen repeatedly, ten times or more. This chain's CDR3 is CSATLGGRLTDTQYF. In DNA form, the CDR3 reads TGCAGTGCCACTCTGGGCGGAAGGCTAACAGATACGCAGTATTTT. The V call is TRBV20-1, the J call TRBJ2-3; no firm D call. The CDR3 has 15 amino acids. V was shortened by 6 bases and J by 3 bases, with 19 bases between the two germline ends. CDR1 and CDR2 (germline): DFQATT, SNEGSKA (reference sequence).

This clonotype has ten or more counts. V usage is TRBV4-1 and J usage is TRBJ2-7; D call uncertain. Between the trimmed V and J ends, which lost 0 bases and 3 bases, there was a span of 9 bases. CDR1 and CDR2 from the germline V gene are MGHRA and YSYEKL. The CDR3 contains 14 residues. CDR3: CASSQETVRYEQYF. The DNA of the CDR3 is TGCGCCAGCAGCCAAGAAACAGTTCGCTACGAGCAGTACTTC.

This clonotype was observed at least ten times. The CDR3 DNA follows: TGCAGTGCTAGGGGGACAGGGCTCGGGTCCTACGAGCAGTACTTC. This gives the protein CSARGTGLGSYEQYF. The V gene is TRBV20-1, the J gene TRBJ2-7, with 9 bases aligning to TRBD1. CDR1 and CDR2 (germline): DFQATT, SNEGSKA (reference sequence). The J segment lost 1 base and the V segment lost 3 bases, leaving 7 bases of the junction unmatched. The CDR3 covers 15 residues.

This clonotype occurred a few times. DNA for the CDR3: TGTGCCAGCAGCCCCGCCAGTAGCGGACAAGAGACCCAGTACTTC. Its translation is CASSPASSGQETQYF. The V call is TRBV3-1, the J call TRBJ2-5; D might be TRBD2 (6 bases). V lost 4 bases and J 2 bases, leaving 14 bases between the germline ends. This CDR3 has 15 amino acids. Germline V gene data show CDR1 as LGHDT and CDR2 as YNNKEL (reference sequence).